The clone carrying this TCR beta chain was found once. Antigen unknown. The data are from a study of T cell responses to AZD1222 COVID-19 vaccine. The study's findings and limits: Regions 160-218 and 743-854 dominated among vaccine-associated CD4 TCRs spanning spike. Baseline seropositivity occurred in only a handful of AZD1222 recipients.

Clones were sequenced by immunoSEQ multiplex PCR, and TCRdb holds only the in-frame ones, with some missing. This sample carries more than 150,000 clones, 80% to 95% of them seen once, and the ten largest clones take less than 11%. This receptor was obtained from an adult in good health. The sample consisted of peripheral blood, taken on day 0 of AZD1222 vaccination.

The DNA of the CDR3 is TGTGCCAGCAGCGTAGCTGGGACAGCAAATCAGCCCCAGCATTTT. Protein sequence: CASSVAGTANQPQHF. V and J are TRBV9 and TRBJ1-5; 7 nucleotides line up with TRBD1. There are 15 residues in the CDR3. The V and J ends lost 0 bases and 4 bases, in that order; junction bases with no gene match: 4. Per germline, CDR1 SGDLS and CDR2 YYNGEE.